These 17 T cell receptor beta chains originate from one sample sequenced in a study of early T cells in non-severe SARS-CoV-2 infection. TCRdb processed the 5' RACE reads anew with MiXCR; each CDR3 protein has one entry. The data show roughly 41,000 distinct CDR3 sequences, with under 6.5% seen just once and roughly 25% held by the top ten. The sample was whole blood. All receptors derive from an adult who was a healthcare worker with PCR-confirmed SARS-CoV-2 infection or an uninfected control (not recorded which).

In its sample, this clonotype was seen many times. This rearrangement joins TRBV10-3 to TRBJ2-7, with D unresolved. V was shortened by 2 bases and J by 0 bases, with 8 bases between the two germline ends. The CDR3 covers 14 residues. CDR1 is ENHRY and CDR2 is SYGVKD in the germline V gene. CDR3 sequence: CAISESRVSYEQYF. CDR3 sequence (DNA): TGTGCCATCAGTGAGAGTAGGGTCTCCTACGAGCAGTACTTC.

In this sample, this clonotype turned up a few times. V is TRBV15 and J is TRBJ1-1; TRBD1 is a possible D gene (6 bases). Trimming left V 1 base short and J 5 bases short, with 14 bases between. CDR1 is LNHNV, CDR2 YYDKDF, per germline (reference sequence). The CDR3 contains 15 residues. CDR3 nucleotides: TGTGCCACCAGCAGAGTATTCGGGGGCGCGACTGAAGCTTTCTTT. It codes for CATSRVFGGATEAFF.

This clonotype has at least ten counts. The V and J genes are TRBV20-1 and TRBJ2-7; 8 bases match TRBD2. The CDR3 is 13 residues long. Germline-derived CDR1 and CDR2 are DFQATT and SNEGSKA (reference sequence). The J segment lost 5 bases and the V segment lost 5 bases, leaving 8 bases of the junction unmatched. The CDR3 sequence is CSALGLENHEQYF. CDR3 nucleotides: TGCAGTGCTTTGGGACTAGAAAATCACGAGCAGTACTTC.

The chain recombines TRBV3-1 with TRBJ1-1; D is undetermined. Germline V lookup: CDR1 LGHDT, CDR2 YNNKEL (reference sequence). Trimming removed 1 base at V and 0 bases at J, with 6 bases between. CDR3 size: 14 residues. CDR3 in DNA: TGTGCCAGCAGCCAAGTTTCGGTGAACACTGAAGCTTTCTTT. It codes for CASSQVSVNTEAFF.

V is TRBV7-9 and J is TRBJ1-6; D may be TRBD1 (5 bases). The V end was cut by 5 bases, the J end by 7 bases, with 18 bases between. The CDR3 contains 16 residues. CDR1 and CDR2 from the germline V gene are SEHNR and FQNEAQ (reference sequence). The CDR3 reads CASSGTAGLRNSPLHF. The CDR3 DNA reads as TGTGCCAGCAGCGGGACTGCAGGGTTGAGGAATTCACCCCTCCACTTT.

This rearrangement joins TRBV5-1 to TRBJ2-5; 9 nucleotides line up with TRBD2. V lost 4 bases to trimming and J lost 4 bases; unmatched junction nucleotides: 11. This CDR3 is 16 amino acids long. Germline CDR1 SGHRS, CDR2 YFSETQ. CDR3 sequence reads: CASSRNGRTSAETQYF. CDR3 coding DNA: TGCGCCAGCAGCCGAAACGGCAGGACTAGCGCAGAGACCCAGTACTTC.

This clonotype was detected only a few times. J is TRBJ2-3 and V is TRBV20-1; the D is unclear. V shed 1 base and J shed 1 base, with 12 bases lying between them. Germline lookup yields CDR1 DFQATT and CDR2 SNEGSKA (reference sequence). The length of the CDR3 is 15 residues. The CDR3 nucleotides are TGCAGTGCTAGAGTAAGGCCAGTTGGCACAGATACGCAGTATTTT. Its protein is CSARVRPVGTDTQYF.

The CDR3 sequence is CASQDRASGNTGELFF. The CDR3 bases are TGTGCCAGCCAGGATAGGGCTAGCGGGAACACCGGGGAGCTGTTTTTT. The rearrangement uses TRBV9 and TRBJ2-2; 7 bases align to TRBD2. This CDR3 comprises 16 residues. V shed 7 bases, J shed 1 base, and the junction held 10 bases outside the gene matches. Germline CDR1 is SGDLS and CDR2 is YYNGEE.

This clonotype was detected ten times or more. This rearrangement joins TRBV28 to TRBJ2-7, with 12 bases aligning to TRBD2. The CDR3 extends over 12 amino acids. In germline, CDR1 is MDHEN, CDR2 SYDVKM. V shed 8 bases and J 9 bases; nucleotides not matched to a gene: 5. CDR3 region: CASEKLAGGQYF. CDR3 DNA: TGTGCCAGCGAGAAACTAGCGGGAGGGCAGTACTTC.

This clonotype was found many times. The chain links TRBV25-1 to TRBJ2-3; 7 nucleotides line up with TRBD2. CDR3 length: 14 amino acids. V trimming: 3 bases; J trimming: 3 bases; junction bases outside the gene matches: 3. Germline V gene data show CDR1 as MGHDK and CDR2 as SYGVNS. As DNA, the CDR3 is TGTGCCAGCAGTGAGCGGGGGAATACAGATACGCAGTATTTT. Protein product: CASSERGNTDTQYF.

This clonotype was seen many times. The chain has TRBV6-5 and TRBJ1-1; the match to TRBD1 covers 10 bases. The CDR3 runs 15 residues. In germline, CDR1 is MNHEY, CDR2 SVGAGI. The junction had 14 bases not matched to a gene; V was cut back by 8 bases and J by 8 bases. CDR3: CASCSPGTGAPEAFF. The CDR3 coding sequence is TGTGCCAGCTGCTCCCCCGGGACAGGGGCCCCCGAAGCTTTCTTT.

This clonotype was seen ten or more times. The V gene is TRBV7-9, the J gene TRBJ2-7; D not certain. Per germline, CDR1 SEHNR and CDR2 FQNEAQ (reference sequence). This CDR3 contains 14 residues. Between the trimmed V and J ends, which lost 3 bases and 4 bases, there was a span of 13 bases. This chain's CDR3 is CASSFVGAVYEQYF. CDR3 coding DNA: TGTGCCAGCAGCTTTGTAGGAGCCGTTTACGAGCAGTACTTC.

In its sample, this clonotype was seen many times. The chain carries TRBV7-6 and TRBJ2-7; 10 positions match TRBD2. Germline V gene sequence: CDR1 SGHVS, CDR2 FNYEAQ. The CDR3 is 15 amino acids. V gave up 3 bases and J gave up 6 bases; unmatched junction bases: 8. The CDR3 DNA sequence: TGTGCCAGCAGCTTGAGCGGGGGGGCGCAGGGCGAGCAGTACTTC. Encoded protein: CASSLSGGAQGEQYF.

This clonotype was detected only a few times. This chain uses TRBV15 with TRBJ2-1; the D gene is possibly TRBD1 (5 bases). This CDR3 region has 17 residues. CDR1 and CDR2 from the germline V gene are LNHNV and YYDKDF (reference sequence). V was cut by 4 bases and J by 5 bases, with 21 bases left in between. The CDR3 here is CATSKLGPYGSNNEQFF. Here the CDR3 DNA reads TGTGCCACCAGCAAATTGGGGCCATACGGGTCCAACAATGAGCAGTTCTTC.

This clonotype was seen a handful of times. The rearrangement links TRBV5-1 to TRBJ2-2; D gene unclear. This CDR3 is built from 14 residues. Germline V lookup: CDR1 SGHRS, CDR2 YFSETQ. Trimming removed 0 bases at V and 8 bases at J, with 11 bases between. The chain's CDR3 is CASSLDRLTGELFF. The CDR3 DNA sequence: TGCGCCAGCAGCTTGGACAGACTCACGGGGGAGCTGTTTTTT.

The rearrangement links TRBV14 to TRBJ2-1; D not certain. Germline values: CDR1 SGHDN, CDR2 FVKESK. This CDR3 has 13 amino acids. V was trimmed by 0 bases and J by 10 bases, leaving 10 bases between them. CDR3 region: CASSQDWAQEQFF. The CDR3 DNA sequence: TGTGCCAGCAGCCAAGATTGGGCCCAGGAGCAGTTCTTC.

This clonotype was counted only a few times. This chain links TRBV2 with TRBJ2-3; TRBD1 might be the D (6 bases). V was trimmed by 8 bases and J by 3 bases, leaving 9 bases between them. The length of the CDR3 is 12 residues. The V gene's germline CDR1 is SNHLY and CDR2 FYNNEI. The CDR3 protein is CASQGGTDTQYF. CDR3 sequence (DNA): TGTGCCAGCCAAGGGGGTACAGATACGCAGTATTTT. The variable domain in full, with the rest retrieved from reference TRBV2 and TRBJ2-3, is EPEVTQTPSHQVTQMGQEVILRCVPISNHLYFYWYRQILGQKVEFLVSFYNNEISEKSEIFDDQFSVERPDGSNFTLKIRSTKLEDSAMYFCASQGGTDTQYFGPGTRLTVL.